This entry is about one T cell receptor beta chain. It has no known antigen specificity. Base qualities are not recorded, but no much larger clone differs from it by a single base. These data belong to a study of neoadjuvant nivolumab and ipilimumab in lung cancer (dated by TCRdb to 2018 to 2021). For the study in its entirety: Intravenous nivolumab was dosed at 3 mg/kg on days 1, 15 and 29, and in the combination arm ipilimumab 1 mg/kg was added on day 1 only. Matched pretherapy and resected tumor pairs were analyzed from seven patients, of whom four had been treated with nivolumab and three with nivolumab plus ipilimumab. For each study arm, the primary endpoint of the trial was the rate of major pathologic response (MPR) in the intention-to-treat population. Of the approximately 46 patients with operable NSCLC treated in the trial, approximately 23 were randomized to nivolumab monotherapy and roughly 21 to nivolumab plus ipilimumab. TCR repertoires in pretherapy (baseline) peripheral blood were compared with TCR repertoires in tumors resected at surgery after neoadjuvant immune checkpoint blockade.

V and J are trimmed by 5 bases and 1 base, and the gene matches miss 4 bases of the junction. From the cysteine up to the phenylalanine, the CDR3 has a length of 14 residues. This entry keeps only the CDR3 DNA: 42 bases, framed from base 1. CDR1 and CDR2 were assigned from the germline V gene (reference sequence) as SEHNR and FQNEAQ. The time point label, read with the paper, signifies: at surgical resection after neoadjuvant nivolumab +/- ipilimumab. Samples were obtained from the phase 2 randomized NEOSTAR trial, in which neoadjuvant nivolumab or nivolumab plus ipilimumab followed by surgery was tested in operable NSCLC. Libraries came from the immunoSEQ multiplex PCR assay. Per the original workflow: Richness and clonality were used to summarize the repertoires, and clones that significantly expanded or contracted between pre- and post-therapy samples were identified. The immuneACCESS repertoire file appears here via TCRdb, limited to in-frame rearrangements. These files lack a portion of the clones; in checked studies, under half of the deficit traces to unresolved V genes, and the cause of the others is not known. That table is the source of V, J and clone size, and D and trimming were worked out from the DNA. This sample comprises about 30,000 clones, approximately 92% of them detected only once. Clones ranked in the top ten supply 2.1% of the sample.

Results the study describes overall, beyond this receptor: TCR richness in pretherapy blood showed a positive correlation with richness in tumors resected after neoadjuvant therapy (Spearman R of about 0.83). There was no significant correlation between TCR clonality and pathologic tumor regression, and just a single major-pathologic-response sample was available for the clonality-regression analysis. From pretherapy to surgery, tumor T-cell richness and clonality went up in three of three dual-therapy tumors, versus only two of four nivolumab-treated tumors. TCR sequencing was performed in a small number of samples. Resected tumors had greater TCR richness and clonality than tumor-adjacent uninvolved lung, and increases were observed in more dual-therapy-treated tumors.

This sequence originates from an adult with non-small cell lung cancer. Recombination linked TRBV7-9 to TRBJ2-5, with 7 middle bases fitting TRBD1. This material consisted of peripheral blood, taken after neoadjuvant nivolumab, alone or with ipilimumab, at or shortly before surgery. The nucleotides are TGTGCCAGCAGCACCCACAGGGGCCAAGAGACCCAGTACTTC. Translated, this is CASSTHRGQETQYF.